This TCR beta chain was recovered during a study of blood T cells in healthy people across ages. Comments on this clonotype: Its antigen is as yet unknown. At one end, the junction sequence differs from germline, possibly due to a read error.

Whole-study results and caveats: Measured against age, TCR beta diversity per million T cells decreased in a roughly linear manner.

The authors drew around 11 milliliters of peripheral blood from each donor. The CDR3 has 14 residues. Looked up from germline, CDR1 is SNHLY and CDR2 is FYNNEI. The use of a sample-barcoded 5' primer and a J-beta primer mix characterized a second PCR of roughly 6 to 11 cycles. TCRdb re-called the 5' RACE reads through MiXCR, storing one row per CDR3 protein. The sample has just over 800,000 distinct CDR3 sequences, 62% seen once; the top ten hold 25% to 35%. The chain recombines TRBV2 with TRBJ2-3; D is possibly TRBD2 (5 bases). The sequenced sample was blood. The receptor comes from a man aged 30 to 39 in good health. CDR3 residues: CASRKGGGTDTRYF. CDR3 sequence (DNA): TGTGCCAGCAGGAAGGGCGGAGGCACAGATACGCGGTATTTT.